This T cell receptor beta chain was profiled in a study of glioma-infiltrating T cells. The study's findings and limits: Non-neoplastic patients had below-expected tissue-blood divergence, while all gliomas exceeded expectation. Only very few CDR3 sequences appeared in both tissue and blood.

Germline CDR1 is SGHVS and CDR2 is FQNEAQ. This CDR3 contains 13 residues. Trimming took off 4 bases at V and 3 bases at J, with 8 bases between the two ends. Amplification of TCR alpha and beta CDR3 regions from RNA used iRepertoire nested multiplex PCR. One-step reverse transcription and amplification started from approximately 100-400 ng of tissue mRNA or PBMC total RNA. TCRdb fed the multiplex PCR reads into MiXCR, producing one record per CDR3 protein. The sample holds about 180,000 distinct CDR3 sequences, around 45% seen once. This clonotype was counted only a few times. Its antigen remains unknown. A much more abundant neighbour one base away suggests this may be a read error.

The clonotype comes from a human donor with low-grade glioma or glioblastoma, undergoing nonglioma brain surgery, or in good health (not recorded which). The sample taken for sequencing was glioma tissue, nonneoplastic brain tissue, or PBMCs (not recorded which). This rearrangement joins TRBV7-8 to TRBJ2-3; D gene uncertain. DNA for the CDR3: TGTGCCAGCAGCTCACAGCAGACAGATACGCAGTATTTT. Protein product: CASSSQQTDTQYF.